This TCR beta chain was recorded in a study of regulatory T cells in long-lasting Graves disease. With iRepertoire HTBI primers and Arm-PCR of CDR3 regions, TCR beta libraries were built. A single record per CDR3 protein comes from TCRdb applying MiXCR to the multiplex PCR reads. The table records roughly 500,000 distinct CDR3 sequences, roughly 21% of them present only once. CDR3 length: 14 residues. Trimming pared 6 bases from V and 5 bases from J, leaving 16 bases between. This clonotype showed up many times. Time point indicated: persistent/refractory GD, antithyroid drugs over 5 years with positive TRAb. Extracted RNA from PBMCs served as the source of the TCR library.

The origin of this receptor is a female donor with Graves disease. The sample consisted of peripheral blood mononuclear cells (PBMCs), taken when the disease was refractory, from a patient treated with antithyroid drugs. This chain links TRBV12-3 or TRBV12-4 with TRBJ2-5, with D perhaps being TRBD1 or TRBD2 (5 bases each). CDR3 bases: TGTGCCAGCAGCTTGGCAGTTGGGGGTGAGACCCAGTACTTC. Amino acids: CASSLAVGGETQYF.